Described below is a single T cell receptor (beta chain) sequence and its context. Germline V gene data show CDR1 as LNHDA and CDR2 as SQIVND (reference sequence). Trimming removed 4 bases from V and 1 base from J, with 10 bases in between. The CDR3 covers 14 residues. These data come from a study of PD-L1 blockade in urothelial cancer. Repertoires were generated with immunoSEQ multiplex PCR, while TCRdb's copy carries only in-frame clones and drops some. Of over a thousand clones listed, around 35% are singletons. This specimen was tumor tissue, taken before atezolizumab (anti-PD-L1) treatment. The source of this sequence is a man in his 60s with urothelial cancer. The rearrangement uses TRBV19 and TRBJ1-1; D unresolved. The CDR3 spells CASSTGLPNTEAFF. The CDR3 DNA reads TGTGCCAGTAGTACGGGTCTCCCGAACACTGAAGCTTTCTTT.